Listed below are T cell receptor beta chains from one sample, sequenced in a study of intratumoral heterogeneity in liver cancer. The assay was immunoSEQ multiplex PCR, and TCRdb's table has in-frame clones only and misses some. There are about 6,600 clones in the sample; about three fifths occur only once, and roughly 14% lies in the top ten. The sequencing used tumor tissue, collected before any cancer treatment. The source is a man aged 65 to 79 with hepatocellular carcinoma. The CDR3 runs from the conserved cysteine through the conserved F or W. The D gene is left open where the match is weak. Some rows have no size entry. The others give once, few or many, or a class for an expanded clone.

d_call,clone_size,v_call,j_call,cdr3_nt,cdr3_aa
TRBD1,.,TRBV5-1,TRBJ1-6,TGCGCCAGCAGCGTGGGGACAGTCAATTCACCCCTCCACTTT,CASSVGTVNSPLHF
.,.,TRBV28,TRBJ1-2,TGTGCCAGCAGCCCCGGGCATGAATACTATGGCTACACCTTC,CASSPGHEYYGYTF
TRBD1,medium-sized,TRBV2,TRBJ1-3,TGTGCCACCCCGACAGGGGCTGGAAACACCATATATTTT,CATPTGAGNTIYF
.,many,TRBV3-1/TRBV3-2,TRBJ2-3,TGTGCCAGCAGCCATTCGCGCCTTTCGGCGCAGTATTTT,CASSHSRLSAQYF
TRBD2,once,TRBV4-1,TRBJ2-3,TGCGCCAGCAGCCACGCTAGCGGTCCCACAGATACGCAGTATTTT,CASSHASGPTDTQYF
.,.,TRBV18,TRBJ2-2,TGTGCCAGCTCACCAAAAAGTTCAGGGACCGGGGAGCTGTTTTTT,CASSPKSSGTGELFF
TRBD2,.,TRBV5-1,TRBJ2-4,TGCGCCAGCAGCTTGCCCACTAGCGCAAACATTCAGTACTTC,CASSLPTSANIQYF
TRBD2,few,TRBV4-1,TRBJ2-7,TGCGCCAGCAGAGGGTCGGGGGGGTACGACGAGCAGTACTTC,CASRGSGGYDEQYF
.,.,TRBV29-1,TRBJ2-1,TGCAGCGTCCTGCCCGGGCGGACCAATGAGCAGTTCTTC,CSVLPGRTNEQFF
.,.,TRBV4-1,TRBJ1-4,TGCGCCAGCAGCCAGGCACAGGGCCCCCCTAATGAAAAACTGTTTTTT,CASSQAQGPPNEKLFF
TRBD1,.,TRBV29-1,TRBJ1-6,TGCAGCGCAAAACAGGGGGCGCCTGGCTCACCCCTCCACTTT,CSAKQGAPGSPLHF
.,medium-sized,TRBV27,TRBJ1-2,TGTGCCAGCAGTTTATCAGGGAACTATGGCTACACCTTC,CASSLSGNYGYTF
TRBD1,.,TRBV6-6,TRBJ2-1,TGTGCCAGCAGTTACTCGGGACAGGGTTTCAATGAGCAGTTCTTC,CASSYSGQGFNEQFF
.,few,TRBV20-1,TRBJ1-1,TGCAGTGCTAGATCAGAGGAAGCTTTCTTT,CSARSEEAFF
TRBD1,.,TRBV2,TRBJ1-2,TGTGCCAGAAAGTCGACAGGGATGATAGGTGGCTACACCTTC,CARKSTGMIGGYTF
.,medium-sized,TRBV5-1,TRBJ2-5,TGCGCCAGCAGCTTGAGGGGAGAGACCCAGTACTTC,CASSLRGETQYF
.,few,TRBV5-6,TRBJ2-3,TGTGCCAGCAGCTCCTCCTCTGCCGGAAATACGCAGTATTTT,CASSSSSAGNTQYF
.,.,TRBV28,TRBJ1-4,TGTGCCAGCAGTTTATCAGAAAAACTGTTTTTT,CASSLSEKLFF
.,once,TRBV5-1,TRBJ1-2,TGCGCCAGCAGCTTGGTAACGTCAGGGACGGCTGGCTACACCTTC,CASSLVTSGTAGYTF
TRBD1,.,TRBV27,TRBJ1-2,TGTGCCAGCAGCAAGACCCCCGGGACAGGCGTTCTCTATGGCTACACCTTC,CASSKTPGTGVLYGYTF
.,medium-sized,TRBV6-2/TRBV6-3,TRBJ2-3,TGTGCCAGCAGTTACGTGGTTGATACGCAGTATTTT,CASSYVVDTQYF
.,.,TRBV19,TRBJ1-1,TGTGCCAGTAGCCTCGGACACACCACTGAAGCTTTCTTT,CASSLGHTTEAFF
.,.,TRBV4-3,TRBJ1-3,TGCGCCAGCAGCCCCTCTTCGACAGGTACGAGCTCTGGAAACACCATATATTTT,CASSPSSTGTSSGNTIYF
.,.,TRBV21-1,TRBJ2-7,TGTGCCAGCAGCAAAAAGTCCCGGGACAGAAACTACGAGCAGTACTTC,CASSKKSRDRNYEQYF
TRBD2,large,TRBV27,TRBJ2-1,TGTGCCAGCAGCTTAGGACTAGCAGTTTACAATGAGCAGTTCTTC,CASSLGLAVYNEQFF
.,.,TRBV7-9,TRBJ1-5,TGTGCCAGCAGCGTAACTAATCAGCCCCAGCATTTT,CASSVTNQPQHF
.,.,TRBV28,TRBJ2-1,TGTGCCAGCAGCCTCGACAGCTACAATGAGCAGTTCTTC,CASSLDSYNEQFF
.,.,TRBV6-2/TRBV6-3,TRBJ2-7,TGTGCCAGCAGTTACTCGAGGGGAGTAGCCTACGAGCAGTACTTC,CASSYSRGVAYEQYF
.,.,TRBV19,TRBJ2-1,TGTGCCAGTAGTATCGCACTGGGATCCCACAATGAGCAGTTCTTC,CASSIALGSHNEQFF
.,.,TRBV7-9,TRBJ1-1,TGTGCCAGCAGCTTATCGGGAGTGCGACCTTTCTTT,CASSLSGVRPFF
.,few,TRBV7-9,TRBJ2-3,TGTGCCAGCAGCCCCTTATTAGATACGCAGTATTTT,CASSPLLDTQYF
.,.,TRBV5-4,TRBJ1-1,TGTGCCAGCAGCTTGGCCTCGAGGACCACTGAAGCTTTCTTT,CASSLASRTTEAFF
.,.,TRBV5-1,TRBJ1-6,TGCGCCAGCAGCTTGGCTGGGGCAGATTTTAATTCACCCCTCCACTTT,CASSLAGADFNSPLHF
.,.,TRBV29-1,TRBJ2-1,TGCAGCGTTGAATACAGTGGCAATGAGCAGTTCTTC,CSVEYSGNEQFF
.,.,TRBV23-1,TRBJ2-6,TGCGCCAGCAGTCCAGGGTGCAGTGGGGCCAACGTCCTGACTTTC,CASSPGCSGANVLTF
.,medium-sized,TRBV6-5,TRBJ1-1,TGTGCCAGCAGTTCCGCAGCCGGGACCATTGACACTGAAGCTTTCTTT,CASSSAAGTIDTEAFF
TRBD2,medium-sized,TRBV2,TRBJ2-5,TGTGCCAGCAGTGATCTAGCGGGGGGCTCCTTAGGGACCCAGTACTTC,CASSDLAGGSLGTQYF
.,medium-sized,TRBV27,TRBJ1-1,TGTGCCAGCGCGACGAGTACTGAAGCTTTCTTT,CASATSTEAFF
.,.,TRBV2,TRBJ2-5,TGTGCCAGCAAACCGGGACCAGAAGAGACCCAGTACTTC,CASKPGPEETQYF
.,few,TRBV7-2,TRBJ1-6,TGTGCCAGCAGCTTAGCTGTCCCACCCCTCCACTTT,CASSLAVPPLHF
.,medium-sized,TRBV2,TRBJ1-1,TGTGCCAGCAGATCAAGAGCTGAAGCTTTCTTT,CASRSRAEAFF
TRBD2,.,TRBV7-2,TRBJ2-7,TGTGCCAGCAGCGTCGCTAGCGGGGACGCCTACGAGCAGTACTTC,CASSVASGDAYEQYF
.,.,TRBV7-8,TRBJ2-5,TGTGCCAGCAGCTTCATCTTGGAGACCCAGTACTTC,CASSFILETQYF
.,.,TRBV30,TRBJ1-5,TGTGCCTGGAGCCCGGACAGCAATCAGCCCCAGCATTTT,CAWSPDSNQPQHF
.,few,TRBV9,TRBJ1-2,TGTGCCAGCAGCGTAGCCCAGGACAGATCTCACTATGGCTACACCTTC,CASSVAQDRSHYGYTF
.,few,TRBV6-2/TRBV6-3,TRBJ2-3,TGTGCCAGCAGCCACCAGGGGCTGAGGACAGATACGCAGTATTTT,CASSHQGLRTDTQYF
.,.,TRBV2,TRBJ2-7,TGTGCCAGCAGTGTGGCAGGGGTAATCTACGAGCAGTACTTC,CASSVAGVIYEQYF
TRBD1,.,TRBV18,TRBJ2-2,TGTGCCAGCTCGCGTACGACAGGGAGTGGCACCGGGGAGCTGTTTTTT,CASSRTTGSGTGELFF
.,.,TRBV7-9,TRBJ1-2,TGTGCCAGCAGCTTAGGCCCCGGGGGGGCTGGCTACACCTTC,CASSLGPGGAGYTF
.,medium-sized,TRBV9,TRBJ2-1,TGTGCCAGCAGCTTCACGGGGTGGGGAGCCTCCTACAATGAGCAGTTCTTC,CASSFTGWGASYNEQFF
.,.,TRBV9,TRBJ2-2,TGTGCCAGCAGCGTCCGGGACGGACACACCGGGGAGCTGTTTTTT,CASSVRDGHTGELFF
.,.,TRBV3-1/TRBV3-2,TRBJ2-7,TGTGCCAGCAGCCAAGGGACTTTTTCCTACGAGCAGTACTTC,CASSQGTFSYEQYF
.,.,TRBV6-5,TRBJ1-2,TGTGCCAGCAAGCCAGGGGCGGGTGGCTACACCTTC,CASKPGAGGYTF
TRBD2,once,TRBV11-2,TRBJ2-7,TGTGCCAGCAGACCTGGACTAGCGGCTTACTACGAGCAGTACTTC,CASRPGLAAYYEQYF